Below, 18 T cell receptor beta chains from the same sample are listed, as sequenced in a study of cytotoxic CD8 clonotypes in ibrutinib-treated CLL (TCRdb year 2021). Libraries were made using the immunoSEQ multiplex PCR assay. TCRdb retrieved this table from immuneACCESS and kept in-frame rearrangements only. Not all clones are present; in checked studies, unresolved V genes account for under half, and no reason is known for the remainder. The sample contains roughly 13,000 clones, under 65% of them found a single time. Roughly a third of the sample is taken by the ten largest. The sample here was PBMCs, taken at an approximately 22-month disease-progression time point, from a patient treated with ibrutinib. The receptor set was obtained from a human donor with chronic lymphocytic leukemia.

The V and J genes are TRBV29-1 and TRBJ2-3; D unclear. Trimming stripped 7 bases from V and 6 bases from J, with 8 bases between. The CDR3 runs 10 residues. Germline V gene data show CDR1 as SQVTM and CDR2 as ANQGSEA. CDR3 protein: CSGGGDTQYF. The CDR3 DNA sequence: TGCAGCGGGGGTGGGGATACGCAGTATTTT.

For this clone: A junction boundary mismatches the germline segment, possibly from a read error. The chain employs TRBV7-7 and TRBJ2-5; 7 bases align to TRBD1. This CDR3 is 14 amino acids long. Germline assignment: CDR1 SSHAT and CDR2 FNYEAQ (reference sequence). CDR3: CASSAPGRGETQYF. The CDR3 DNA sequence: TGTGCTAGCAGCGCCCCCGGCAGGGGGGAGACCCAGTACTTC.

In its sample, this clone was seen a few times. The rearrangement uses TRBV7-9 and TRBJ1-1; D is unclear. Germline values: CDR1 SEHNR, CDR2 FQNEAQ (reference sequence). The CDR3 is 15 residues long. V was trimmed by 3 bases and J by 3 bases, leaving 14 bases between them. CDR3 region: CASSFTLDRHTEAFF. CDR3 nucleotide sequence: TGTGCCAGCAGCTTTACCCTGGACCGCCACACTGAAGCTTTCTTT.

V is TRBV5-6 and J is TRBJ2-7, with D perhaps assigned TRBD1 or TRBD2 (5 bases each). The germline V and J ends were trimmed by 5 bases and 0 bases, with 15 bases remaining between them. The CDR3 length is 15 residues. The germline gives CDR1 SGHDT, CDR2 YYEEEE. CDR3 coding DNA: TGTGCCAGCAGACAGAGGGGCCGAAGCTCCTACGAGCAGTACTTC. Amino acids: CASRQRGRSSYEQYF.

This chain uses TRBV27 with TRBJ2-7; perhaps TRBD2 as D (6 bases). The CDR3 length is 13 residues. Germline V gene sequence: CDR1 MNHEY, CDR2 SMNVEV (reference sequence). V lost 3 bases, J lost 4 bases, and 10 bases lay in between. The CDR3 DNA is TGTGCCAGCAGTTTTTCGGGGGTGTACGAGCAGTACTTC. Its protein is CASSFSGVYEQYF.

This clone was observed once. The chain is built from TRBV7-8 and TRBJ2-1, with D possibly TRBD2 on 7 matching bases. The CDR3 is 16 amino acids. Trimming stripped 6 bases from V and 8 bases from J, with 23 bases between. Germline CDR1 is SGHVS and CDR2 is FQNEAQ. The CDR3 region is CASRPPSEGGRDEQFF. DNA of the CDR3: TGTGCCAGCAGGCCCCCCTCCGAGGGGGGGCGGGATGAGCAGTTCTTC.

The chain joins TRBV6-5 to TRBJ2-4; 7 bases fit TRBD2. V dropped 2 bases and J dropped 2; count of bases not matched to a gene: 6. From germline, CDR1 is MNHEY and CDR2 SVGAGI. The CDR3 is 16 residues long. The CDR3 nucleotides read TGTGCCAGCAGTTACCGTTGGGAGGGCCCCAAAAACATTCAGTACTTC. Protein sequence: CASSYRWEGPKNIQYF.

J is TRBJ1-2 and V is TRBV30, with D unclear. Trimming pared 2 bases from V and 7 bases from J, leaving 14 bases between. The CDR3 is 13 amino acids. Germline CDR1 reads GTSNPN; CDR2 reads SVGIG (reference sequence). CDR3 amino acids: CAWSFRRRGGYTF. DNA of the CDR3: TGTGCCTGGAGTTTCCGGAGGAGAGGTGGCTACACCTTC.

In regard to this clone: At one boundary the junction diverges from the germline segment, which might be a read error. This chain connects TRBV6-5 to TRBJ1-5, with D tentatively TRBD1 (6 bases). Germline CDR1 reads MNHEY; CDR2 reads SVGAGI. The CDR3 spans 12 residues. The chain's CDR3 is CASSPDRLPLHF. DNA of the CDR3: TGTGCCAGCAGTCCGGACAGACTACCCCTGCATTTT.

The chain is built from TRBV10-1 and TRBJ1-4; D perhaps matches TRBD1 (6 bases). The CDR3 is 15 residues long. Per germline, CDR1 WNHNN and CDR2 SYGVQD (reference sequence). Trimming stripped 3 bases from V and 10 bases from J, with 18 bases between. CDR3 protein: CASSDVAGDAAKLFF. The DNA of the CDR3 is TGCGCCAGCAGTGATGTGGCAGGGGACGCGGCAAAACTGTTTTTT.

The chain links TRBV10-2 to TRBJ2-6; TRBD1 matches at 8 bases. CDR3 length: 17 residues. CDR1 WSHSY and CDR2 SAAADI come from the germline V gene. V shed 6 bases and J 0 bases; nucleotides not matched to a gene: 7. CDR3 region: CASRPGQASSGANVLTF. The CDR3 nucleotides read TGCGCCAGCAGGCCGGGACAGGCTTCCTCTGGGGCCAACGTCCTGACTTTC.

The chain uses TRBV19 and TRBJ1-1, with D hard to call. The CDR3 spans 14 residues. V lost 6 bases, J lost 4 bases, and 15 bases lay in between. Per the germline V gene, CDR1 is LNHDA and CDR2 is SQIVND (reference sequence). CDR3 sequence reads: CASRRGEGTTEAFF. Here the CDR3 DNA reads TGTGCCAGTAGGCGGGGAGAGGGAACCACTGAAGCTTTCTTT.

The chain employs TRBV25-1 and TRBJ1-6, with D possibly matching TRBD1 (5 bases). Germline V gene data show CDR1 as MGHDK and CDR2 as SYGVNS. Trimming took off 3 bases at V and 12 bases at J, with 12 bases between the two ends. CDR3 length equals 13 residues. CDR3 loop: CASSEGRDVPLHF. The CDR3 nucleotides are TGTGCCAGCAGTGAGGGACGCGACGTACCCCTCCACTTT.

The rearrangement uses TRBV9 and TRBJ2-7; no definite D call. This CDR3 spans 13 amino acids. Germline values: CDR1 SGDLS, CDR2 YYNGEE. V shed 4 bases and J shed 0 bases, with 8 bases lying between them. CDR3 residues: CASSPQSSYEQYF. The CDR3 nucleotides are TGTGCCAGCAGCCCTCAGAGCTCCTACGAGCAGTACTTC.

This clone was counted a single time. This chain links TRBV10-1 with TRBJ1-1; D gene ambiguous. The V gene's germline CDR1 is WNHNN and CDR2 SYGVQD (reference sequence). With 3 bases removed from V and 4 bases from J, the gap between germline ends came to 9 bases. CDR3 length: 13 residues. The CDR3 sequence is CASSDIAATEAFF. CDR3 bases: TGCGCCAGCAGTGATATTGCGGCCACTGAAGCTTTCTTT.

This clone was observed at least ten times. V and J are TRBV29-1 and TRBJ2-2; D not certain. The CDR3 loop spans 14 amino acids. The germline V gene has CDR1 SQVTM and CDR2 ANQGSEA. Trimming took off 4 bases at V and 0 bases at J, with 9 bases between the two ends. CDR3: CSVAAISNTGELFF. In DNA form, the CDR3 reads TGCAGCGTTGCGGCTATCTCGAACACCGGGGAGCTGTTTTTT.

This clone was found once. The sample carries other DNA sequences with the same CDR3. The chain carries TRBV7-9 and TRBJ1-1; 7 bases agree with TRBD1. Germline CDR1 is SEHNR and CDR2 is FQNEAQ (reference sequence). There are 15 residues in the CDR3. J lost 2 bases, V lost 1 base, and 4 bases had no gene match. The CDR3 bases are TGTGCCAGCAGCTTAGGACAGGGACTAAACACTGAAGCTTTCTTT. Protein product: CASSLGQGLNTEAFF.

This clone came up a few times. The chain uses TRBV27 and TRBJ1-2; a possible D gene is TRBD1 (6 bases). CDR3 length equals 13 residues. V dropped 5 bases and J dropped 8 bases, with 15 bases sitting between them. Per germline, CDR1 MNHEY and CDR2 SMNVEV (reference sequence). The CDR3 region has the DNA TGTGCCAGCAGTCATGGGCAGGGGCGAGGCTACACCTTC. The encoded protein is CASSHGQGRGYTF.